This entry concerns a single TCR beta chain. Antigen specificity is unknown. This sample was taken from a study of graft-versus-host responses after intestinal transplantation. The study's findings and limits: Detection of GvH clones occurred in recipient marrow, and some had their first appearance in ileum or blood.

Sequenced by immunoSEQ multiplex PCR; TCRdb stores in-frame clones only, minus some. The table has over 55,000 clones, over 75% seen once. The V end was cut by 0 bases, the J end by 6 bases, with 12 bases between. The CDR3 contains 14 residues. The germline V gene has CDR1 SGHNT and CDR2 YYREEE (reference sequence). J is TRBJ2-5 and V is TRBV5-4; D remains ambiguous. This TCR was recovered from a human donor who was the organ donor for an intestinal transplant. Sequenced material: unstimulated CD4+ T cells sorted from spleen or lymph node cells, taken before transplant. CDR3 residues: CASSLAEQLQTQYF. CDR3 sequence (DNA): TGTGCCAGCAGCTTGGCGGAGCAGCTCCAGACCCAGTACTTC. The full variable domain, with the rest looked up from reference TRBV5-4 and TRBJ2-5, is ETGVTQSPTHLIKTRGQQVTLRCSSQSGHNTVSWYQQALGQGPQFIFQYYREEENGRGNFPPRFSGLQFPNYSSELNVNALELDDSALYLCASSLAEQLQTQYFGPGTRLLVL.